This T cell receptor (beta chain) was captured by sequencing in a study of cytomegalovirus exposure and HLA in healthy donors. The overall study: The 90 to 150 validation repertoires were produced on the same platform as the roughly 660 repertoires of the first cohort. This was reported in a later analysis. Study-level findings and limits: CMV antigen specificity was confirmed in vitro for a few CMV-associated chains. Overall, approximately 180 TCR beta chains were annotated as cytomegalovirus-associated.

This CDR3 comprises 15 residues. The germline V gene has CDR1 SGHAT and CDR2 FQNNGV. The V gene end was trimmed by 1 base and the J gene end by 7 bases; junction bases not matched to a gene: 8. As regards this clone: No antigen is known for it.

The protocol was immunoSEQ multiplex PCR, while the TCRdb copy is restricted to in-frame clones and leaves out a portion. This sample has 71,000 or so clones, with 94% found just once. The donors were part of the validation cohort, which consisted of 120 subjects and was separate from the first cohort of under 850 subjects. Source material: PBMCs. The clonotype comes from a woman under 30 in good health and CMV-seronegative. The chain employs TRBV11-2 and TRBJ2-7, with TRBD1 matching 9 bases. CDR3 residues: CASSLGGTGWGEQYF. CDR3 coding DNA: TGTGCCAGCAGCTTAGGGGGGACAGGGTGGGGTGAGCAGTACTTC.